A few counts support the clone carrying this T cell receptor (beta chain). The antigen is unknown. This sample was taken from a study of graft-versus-host responses after intestinal transplantation. Study details: The study gave all recipients anti-thymocyte globulin induction, then tacrolimus and steroids for about three years.

The germline V gene has CDR1 MNHEY and CDR2 SVGAGI. Trimming left V 2 bases short and J 7 bases short, with 11 bases between. The CDR3 length is 13 residues. Using immunoSEQ multiplex PCR, the repertoire was profiled, and TCRdb retains in-frame clones only, with some absent. The data hold over 70,000 clones, with nearly 90% observed a single time. General study results and limits: Allograft clonal ratios (graft-versus-host to host-versus-graft) were high in patients who had graft-donor T cell macrochimerism.

The gene calls are TRBV6-5 and TRBJ1-1, with D tentatively TRBD1 (5 bases). Sample: unstimulated CD8+ T cells sorted from spleen or lymph node cells, taken before transplant. This receptor was taken from a human donor who was the organ donor for an intestinal transplant. The CDR3 loop is CASSYIGGIEAFF. The CDR3 DNA reads as TGTGCCAGCAGTTACATCGGGGGAATTGAAGCTTTCTTT.